The rows below give T cell receptor beta chains drawn from one sample of a study of T cells after somatic rescue of genetic block. Method: immunoSEQ multiplex PCR; TCRdb's copy keeps in-frame clones and lacks some. The sample yields approximately 71,000 clones, around 92% seen once. Material for sequencing was peripheral blood mononuclear cells (PBMCs). These receptors were taken from a man aged 40-49 years. CDR3s include the opening cysteine and the closing phenylalanine or tryptophan. D genes are given only for firm matches. Clone size is not always given. Where it is, it says once, few, many or a class for expanded clones.

.	TRBV4-1	TRBJ1-1	.	TGCGCCAGCAGCCATATCCCCGGCGGGAGTTCGGGGAGGAACACTGAAGCTTTCTTT	CASSHIPGGSSGRNTEAFF
.	TRBV10-1	TRBJ2-7	.	TGCGCCAGCAGTGAATCCGGCTCCTACGAGCAGTACTTC	CASSESGSYEQYF
.	TRBV5-6	TRBJ2-5	.	TGTGCCAGCATCCCGAAGGGGGGGTTAAGGTTGGGAGAGACCCAGTACTTC	CASIPKGGLRLGETQYF
TRBD2	TRBV9	TRBJ2-1	.	TGTGCCAGCAGCGAGGAAGCGGGGGGCTACAATGAGCAGTTCTTC	CASSEEAGGYNEQFF
TRBD1	TRBV10-3	TRBJ1-5	.	TGTGCATCGGGACAGACAGGGAGCAATCAGCCCCAGCATTTT	CASGQTGSNQPQHF
TRBD2	TRBV25-1	TRBJ2-1	.	TGTGCCAGCAGTGAATACCGACTAGCCGATGAGCAGTTCTTC	CASSEYRLADEQFF
.	TRBV5-4	TRBJ2-3	.	TGTGCCAGCAGCTTTAGCACAGATACGCAGTATTTT	CASSFSTDTQYF
TRBD1	TRBV13	TRBJ2-7	.	TGTGCCAGCAGCTCGCGACAGGGTTACGAGCAGTACTTC	CASSSRQGYEQYF
TRBD2	TRBV27	TRBJ2-3	once	TGTGCCAGCAGTGCAGCGGGGCGCGGCACAGATACGCAGTATTTT	CASSAAGRGTDTQYF
.	TRBV5-4	TRBJ1-1	once	TGTGCCAGCAGCTTAACGGGGAGAAACACTGAAGCTTTCTTT	CASSLTGRNTEAFF
.	TRBV4-1	TRBJ2-2	.	TGCGCCAGCAGCCAAGATAGGACAGCGGGGACCGGGGAGCTGTTTTTT	CASSQDRTAGTGELFF
TRBD2	TRBV10-3	TRBJ2-7	.	TGTGCCATCAGCTCCCGGGTGGGACTAGCGGGAGGGCCTTTACACGAGCAGTACTTC	CAISSRVGLAGGPLHEQYF
.	TRBV7-2	TRBJ1-5	.	TGTGCCAGCAGCTTTTATCAGGGTCAGCCCCAGCATTTT	CASSFYQGQPQHF
.	TRBV27	TRBJ2-7	.	TGTGCCAGCAGTTCCTCCCCCAGGGGGGGAGAGCAGTACTTC	CASSSSPRGGEQYF
TRBD1	TRBV4-3	TRBJ2-7	.	TGCGCCAGCAGCCAAGCCATCCAGGGGGCCGCCTACGAGCAGTACTTC	CASSQAIQGAAYEQYF
.	TRBV2	TRBJ1-3	.	TGTGCCAGCAGTGAATCGAGGGCCGCTCGAAACACCATATATTTT	CASSESRAARNTIYF
.	TRBV27	TRBJ2-5	.	TGTGCCAGCAGTTTATATGCGAGAAGCAGAGAGACCCAGTACTTC	CASSLYARSRETQYF
.	TRBV7-6	TRBJ2-3	few	TGTGCCAGCAGCTCCGAGCATGGAGATACGCAGTATTTT	CASSSEHGDTQYF
TRBD2	TRBV9	TRBJ2-7	.	TGTGCCAGCAGCGTAGGGGCTAGCGGGATTACCTACGAGCAGTACTTC	CASSVGASGITYEQYF
.	TRBV30	TRBJ1-6	.	TGTGCCTGGAGTACCGGGGGGGGGTTGGATTCACCCCTCCACTTT	CAWSTGGGLDSPLHF
.	TRBV6-1	TRBJ1-4	.	TGTGCCAGCCGAGTAGAAGAAAAACTGTTTTTT	CASRVEEKLFF
TRBD1	TRBV27	TRBJ2-2	.	TGTGCCAGCAGAATACAGGGGCCGTTGAACGCCGGGGAGCTGTTTTTT	CASRIQGPLNAGELFF
.	TRBV5-1	TRBJ1-2	.	TGCGCCAGCACTAGTAGCCAGGGCACTAACTATGGCTACACCTTC	CASTSSQGTNYGYTF
TRBD1	TRBV5-1	TRBJ2-1	.	TGCGCCAGCAGCCTGGGGGACAGGACCCACAATGAGCAGTTCTTC	CASSLGDRTHNEQFF
.	TRBV11-2	TRBJ1-1	.	TGTGCCAGCAGCTCTTCAGTGAACACTGAAGCTTTCTTT	CASSSSVNTEAFF
.	TRBV5-5	TRBJ2-7	once	TGTGCCAGCAGTCAAGGGGGGGCAAGCTCCTACGAGCAGTACTTC	CASSQGGASSYEQYF
.	TRBV18	TRBJ2-2	once	TGTGCCAGCTCACCCCGGGGACTCCTGCCGGGGAACACCGGGGAGCTGTTTTTT	CASSPRGLLPGNTGELFF
TRBD2	TRBV11-2	TRBJ2-1	.	TGTGCCAGCAGCCACAAACCGGGACTAGCGGGACCCGCCTACAATGAGCAGTTCTTC	CASSHKPGLAGPAYNEQFF
.	TRBV28	TRBJ2-3	.	TGTGCCAGCAGTTTAGGGGCAGATACGCAGTATTTT	CASSLGADTQYF
TRBD1	TRBV19	TRBJ2-2	.	TGTGCCAGTAGGGTGATGACAGGGCGAGATACCGGGGAGCTGTTTTTT	CASRVMTGRDTGELFF
.	TRBV6-1	TRBJ1-4	once	TGTGCCAGCAGTGCGCGTATTAATGAAAAACTGTTTTTT	CASSARINEKLFF
.	TRBV2	TRBJ2-2	.	TGTGCCAGACAAGGGACACCCACCGGGGAGCTGTTTTTT	CARQGTPTGELFF
.	TRBV10-1	TRBJ1-2	.	TGCGCCAGCGCCGGGGGGGCAGGGACCGATGAGGGCTATGGCTACACCTTC	CASAGGAGTDEGYGYTF
.	TRBV14	TRBJ2-2	.	TGTGCCAGCAGCCAAATCGGCGGGGACCTTACCGGGGAGCTGTTTTTT	CASSQIGGDLTGELFF
.	TRBV7-2	TRBJ2-3	.	TGTGCCAGCAGCTTAGACGGGAGAGACACAGATACGCAGTATTTT	CASSLDGRDTDTQYF
TRBD2	TRBV28	TRBJ2-7	.	TGTGCCAGCAGGAGATATGGGACTAGCGGATCCTACGAGCAGTACTTC	CASRRYGTSGSYEQYF
TRBD2	TRBV9	TRBJ2-7	once	TGTGCCAGCAGCGCTCCTGAGCGGGAGTATGAGCAGTACTTC	CASSAPEREYEQYF
.	TRBV7-8	TRBJ2-1	.	TGTGCCAGCAGAACAGGAGGTCGCGGGACGGGGCTGAATGAGCAGTTCTTC	CASRTGGRGTGLNEQFF
TRBD2	TRBV6-5	TRBJ2-5	.	TGTGCCAGCAGTGGTGCTGGGGAGGGCCAAGAGACCCAGTACTTC	CASSGAGEGQETQYF
.	TRBV18	TRBJ1-3	once	TGTGCCAGCTCACCACCGTCCACCGGAGGAAACACCATATATTTT	CASSPPSTGGNTIYF
.	TRBV4-3	TRBJ1-1	.	TGCGCCAGCAGCCAACCGTTGGGAGGGGACACTGAAGCTTTCTTT	CASSQPLGGDTEAFF